Listed here are 29 T cell receptor beta chains from one sample, sequenced in a study of blood T cells in healthy people across ages. The use of a sample-barcoded 5' primer and a J-beta primer mix characterized a second PCR of about 7 to 12 cycles. TCRdb used MiXCR to reprocess the 5' RACE reads, holding one entry per CDR3 protein. The sample shows around 650,000 distinct CDR3 sequences, 32% of them seen only once. Material: blood. The receptors stem from an elderly woman in good health.

Points on this clonotype: A much larger clone lies a single base off, so this may be a read error. The CDR3 DNA reads TGTGCCAGCAGTCGAGCGGGGGGAAACAATGAGCAGTACTTC. It encodes CASSRAGGNNEQYF. The J gene is TRBJ2-5, the V gene TRBV25-1; 9 bases line up with TRBD2. The junction had 12 bases not matched to a gene; V was cut back by 5 bases and J by 11 bases. Germline V gene data show CDR1 as MGHDK and CDR2 as SYGVNS. CDR3 length: 14 amino acids.

In its sample, this clonotype was seen many times. The chain has TRBV6-1 and TRBJ1-5; 8 nucleotides match TRBD1. Germline values: CDR1 MNHNS, CDR2 SASEGT. V lost 6 bases and J lost 7; bases outside the gene matches: 8. This CDR3 spans 14 amino acids. The CDR3: CASRGQGGGQPQHF. CDR3 DNA sequence: TGTGCCAGCAGAGGACAGGGTGGAGGCCAGCCCCAGCATTTT.

This clonotype has more than one count but fewer than ten. This clone may be a read error of a much larger clone one base away. CDR3 protein: CASSYTHLQRGVHNEQYF. The CDR3 region has the DNA TGTGCCAGCAGTTACACTCACCTACAGCGGGGGGTCCACAATGAGCAGTACTTC. The chain recombines TRBV6-5 with TRBJ2-1, with 9 bases lining up with TRBD2. The tail of the sequence fits TRBJ2-7 better, so the J call may be wrong. The CDR3 loop spans 18 amino acids. Germline V CDR1 and CDR2: MNHEY, SVGAGI.

This clonotype was counted many times. This sequence joins TRBV6-5 and TRBJ1-2, with 9 positions matching TRBD1. Germline V gives CDR1 MNHEY, CDR2 SVGAGI. The trim removed 6 bases at V and 7 bases at J, leaving 9 bases unmatched. This CDR3 has 14 amino acids. For the CDR3, the DNA is TGTGCCAGCAGGGAGACAGGGGGGGGACGTGGCTACACCTTC. Its protein product is CASRETGGGRGYTF.

This clonotype has a handful of counts. The J gene is TRBJ1-1, the V gene TRBV5-6; 8 bases agree with TRBD1. The CDR3 extends over 13 amino acids. The germline V gene encodes CDR1 SGHDT and CDR2 YYEEEE. With 3 bases clipped from V and 4 bases from J, the junction kept 2 bases outside the gene matches. As DNA, the CDR3 is TGTGCCAGCAGCTGGGGACAGGTCACTGAAGCTTTCTTT. Translated, it gives CASSWGQVTEAFF.

This clonotype showed up many times. The J gene is TRBJ2-5, the V gene TRBV20-1, with TRBD2 matching over 14 bases. CDR3 length: 14 residues. Trimming removed 6 bases from V and 5 bases from J; junction bases left unmatched: 5. The germline V gene has CDR1 DFQATT and CDR2 SNEGSKA (reference sequence). The CDR3 DNA reads TGCAGTGCCAGACTAGCGGGGGGGCTTGAGACCCAGTACTTC. Translated: CSARLAGGLETQYF.

This clonotype was counted only a few times. Given a much more abundant clone one base away, this may be a read error. The chain links TRBV5-1 to TRBJ2-5; D possibly uses TRBD1 or TRBD2 (5 bases each). V was shortened by 4 bases and J by 9 bases, with 13 bases between the two germline ends. Germline V gives CDR1 SGHRS, CDR2 YFSETQ. This CDR3 comprises 12 residues. CDR3 region: CASSEGTEAQYF. In nucleotides, the CDR3 is TGCGCCAGCAGCGAAGGGACCGAGGCCCAGTACTTC.

The table lists this clonotype with many counts. V usage is TRBV12-3 or TRBV12-4 and J usage is TRBJ1-1, with D uncertain. CDR3 length: 14 amino acids. Trimming left V 7 bases short and J 1 base short, with 13 bases between. Here the CDR3 reads CASKEEGSNTEAFF. For the CDR3, the DNA is TGTGCCAGCAAAGAGGAGGGCTCGAACACTGAAGCTTTCTTT.

The V call is TRBV5-1, the J call TRBJ1-1, with D perhaps matching TRBD1 (6 bases). Germline CDR1 is SGHRS and CDR2 is YFSETQ. V was trimmed by 4 bases and J by 1 base, leaving 17 bases between them. The CDR3 contains 16 residues. CDR3 in amino acids: CASSVDSLGTNTEAFF. The CDR3 DNA reads as TGCGCCAGCAGCGTGGACAGCCTGGGGACGAACACTGAAGCTTTCTTT.

In its sample, this clonotype was seen a few times. One base away lies a much larger clone, so this may be a sequencing read error. The CDR3 sequence: CASSFQSESYNEQFF. Here the CDR3 DNA reads TGTGCCAGCAGCTTTCAGTCGGAGTCATACAATGAGCAGTTCTTC. The genes are TRBV7-8 and TRBJ2-1; D gene ambiguous. CDR1 is SGHVS and CDR2 is FQNEAQ in the germline V gene. The CDR3 contains 15 residues. V dropped 3 bases and J dropped 4 bases, with 13 bases sitting between them.

In this sample, this clonotype turned up many times. The J gene is TRBJ2-5, the V gene TRBV7-6; D is possibly TRBD1 (5 bases). The V end lost 2 bases, the J end lost 7 bases, and 17 bases lay between the germline ends. The CDR3 runs to 15 residues. Looked up from germline, CDR1 is SGHVS and CDR2 is FNYEAQ. The CDR3: CASSLLQAGSGTQYF. In DNA, the CDR3 is TGTGCCAGCAGCTTATTACAGGCCGGTTCTGGGACCCAGTACTTC.

This clonotype has at least ten counts. The gene calls are TRBV20-1 and TRBJ1-1, with 10 bases that match TRBD1. Germline-derived CDR1 and CDR2 are DFQATT and SNEGSKA (reference sequence). V gave up 0 bases and J gave up 5 bases; unmatched junction bases: 6. The CDR3 contains 15 residues. The CDR3: CSARDPRTGGTEAFF. The CDR3 nucleotides read TGCAGTGCTAGAGACCCACGGACAGGGGGGACTGAAGCTTTCTTT.

This clonotype was seen repeatedly, ten times or more. This chain connects TRBV5-6 to TRBJ1-2; D is undetermined. The CDR3 has 14 amino acids. CDR1 and CDR2 from the germline V gene are SGHDT and YYEEEE. V lost 4 bases and J lost 7, with 17 bases in between. The CDR3 coding sequence is TGTGCCAGCAGCGGGGTCCTCCAAGTCCTTGGCTACACCTTC. Amino acids: CASSGVLQVLGYTF.

This clonotype was counted only a few times. This sequence joins TRBV6-1 and TRBJ1-1; D is ambiguous. From germline, CDR1 is MNHNS and CDR2 SASEGT. The CDR3 spans 15 residues. V lost 2 bases and J 0 bases, leaving 10 bases between the germline ends. Written as DNA, the CDR3 is TGTGCCAGCAGTGAACCAGGCAGTATGAACACTGAAGCTTTCTTT. Encoded protein: CASSEPGSMNTEAFF.

In the case of this clonotype: Given a much more abundant clone one base away, this may be a read error. The V gene is TRBV11-2, the J gene TRBJ2-3; TRBD2 matches 10 bases. Trimming cost V 0 bases and J 6 bases; bases outside gene matches: 9. Per the germline V gene, CDR1 is SGHAT and CDR2 is FQNNGV. The CDR3 sequence is 17 residues long. The CDR3 DNA reads TGTGCCAGCAGCTTAGATCGGCGAGCGGGGGGGCGGGATACGCAGTATTTT. Translation: CASSLDRRAGGRDTQYF.

V gene TRBV5-1 combines with J gene TRBJ1-1, with D possibly matching TRBD1 (5 bases). Between the trimmed V and J ends, which lost 0 bases and 5 bases, there was a span of 17 bases. Germline V gives CDR1 SGHRS, CDR2 YFSETQ. The CDR3 runs 16 residues. Written as DNA, the CDR3 is TGCGCCAGCAGCTTGGAGTTTGGTGTTAGGGGAACTGAAGCTTTCTTT. It yields the protein CASSLEFGVRGTEAFF.

V and J are TRBV7-2 and TRBJ2-5, with a possible D match to TRBD1 (7 bases). The V gene lost 6 bases and the J gene lost 1 base, with 18 bases spanning the gap. The CDR3 spans 16 residues. Germline assignment: CDR1 SGHTA and CDR2 FQGNSA. The CDR3, as DNA: TGTGCCAGCAGTTCCCCCGCGGGACAGTTCCAAGAGACCCAGTACTTC. This gives the protein CASSSPAGQFQETQYF.

The chain links TRBV5-1 to TRBJ2-2; D could derive from TRBD1 or TRBD2 (5 bases each). V gave up 0 bases and J gave up 7 bases, with 16 bases separating them. CDR1 SGHRS and CDR2 YFSETQ come from the germline V gene. The CDR3 length is 16 residues. In DNA, the CDR3 is TGCGCCAGCAGCTTGGCCCGTGGGGCTAGCAGCGGGGAGCTGTTTTTT. Protein product: CASSLARGASSGELFF.

The chain is built from TRBV7-2 and TRBJ1-1; D gene unclear. From germline, CDR1 is SGHTA and CDR2 FQGNSA. V shed 5 bases and J shed 3 bases, with 10 bases lying between them. This CDR3 spans 13 amino acids. As DNA, the CDR3 is TGTGCCAGCAGCCGAGTTCCGGACACTGAAGCTTTCTTT. Protein: CASSRVPDTEAFF.

Only one count was recorded for this clonotype. The CDR3 DNA reads as TGTGCCATCAGTCCCTGGAAGGGGGGACACGAACTACTAACCGGGGAGCTGTTTTTT. Protein: CAISPWKGGHELLTGELFF. The J gene is TRBJ2-2, the V gene TRBV10-3; D might be TRBD1 or TRBD2, each matching 6 bases. V was pared by 5 bases and J by 5 bases, with 27 bases between. The CDR3 is made up of 19 amino acids. Germline CDR1 is ENHRY and CDR2 is SYGVKD.

The gene calls are TRBV19 and TRBJ2-5; TRBD2 aligns across 12 bases. Unmatched junction bases numbered 8, after V lost 8 bases and J lost 1 base. Looked up from germline, CDR1 is LNHDA and CDR2 is SQIVND (reference sequence). The CDR3 spans 16 residues. The CDR3 here is CASQTSGGHTQETQYF. The CDR3 bases are TGTGCCAGTCAAACTAGCGGGGGGCACACCCAAGAGACCCAGTACTTC.

A word on this clonotype: Given a much more abundant clone one base away, this may be a read error. The chain couples TRBV5-5 to TRBJ2-7; no clear D. The CDR3 contains 13 residues. Germline V gene sequence: CDR1 SGHKS, CDR2 YYEKEE (reference sequence). Trimming left V 5 bases short and J 4 bases short, with 13 bases between. The CDR3 sequence is CASRPDPRYEQYF. Here the CDR3 DNA reads TGTGCCAGCAGACCGGACCCACGTTACGAGCAGTACTTC.

As for this clonotype: A much larger clone differs by one base, so this may be a read error. The chain joins TRBV6-2 or TRBV6-3 to TRBJ2-2; possibly TRBD2 for D (5 bases). Germline lookup yields CDR1 MNHEY and CDR2 SVGEGT. The CDR3 runs to 12 residues. CDR3 in DNA: TGTGCCAGCAGCTCGAACACCGGGGAGCGGTTTTTT. Translating it yields CASSSNTGERFF.

With respect to this clonotype: This may be a read error, as it is one base from a much larger clone. This chain uses TRBV20-1 with TRBJ2-3, with D possibly TRBD2 on 6 matching bases. Trimming took 6 bases from V and 2 from J, leaving 12 bases between them. Germline V gives CDR1 DFQATT, CDR2 SNEGSKA (reference sequence). The CDR3 has 13 residues. CDR3 loop: CSARGYTTDTQYF. CDR3 nucleotides: TGCAGTGCCCGGGGGTATACCACAGATACGCAGTATTTT.

V usage is TRBV4-1 and J usage is TRBJ1-4; D is undetermined. The V gene lost 4 bases and the J gene lost 1 base, with 13 bases spanning the gap. The CDR3 has 16 amino acids. The germline V gene has CDR1 MGHRA and CDR2 YSYEKL. The CDR3 coding sequence is TGCGCCAGCAGCCCCCCGGACGGGATAACTAATGAAAAACTGTTTTTT. Its protein is CASSPPDGITNEKLFF.

This clonotype was observed a few times. The V and J genes are TRBV6-6 and TRBJ1-1; perhaps TRBD1 as D (6 bases). The CDR3 spans 14 residues. V lost 5 bases to trimming and J lost 3 bases, with 13 bases between them. Germline CDR1 and CDR2: MNHNY and SVGAGI (reference sequence). CDR3 residues: CASSTTKGDTEAFF. DNA of the CDR3: TGTGCCAGCAGTACCACCAAGGGGGACACTGAAGCTTTCTTT.

This clonotype was counted many times. The rearrangement uses TRBV27 and TRBJ2-1; D unresolved. CDR1 is MNHEY, CDR2 SMNVEV, per germline (reference sequence). V shed 6 bases and J shed 5 bases, with 11 bases lying between them. The CDR3 covers 13 residues. The CDR3 spells CASSYRRNNEQFF. The CDR3 DNA sequence: TGTGCCAGCAGCTACCGCCGAAACAATGAGCAGTTCTTC.

The chain employs TRBV2 and TRBJ2-5; no reliable D call. The ends were cut back, 4 bases at V and 2 bases at J, with 11 bases in the middle. In germline, CDR1 is SNHLY, CDR2 FYNNEI. This CDR3 comprises 14 residues. Here the CDR3 reads CASSGSRLQETQYF. The CDR3 nucleotides read TGTGCCAGCAGTGGGAGCAGGTTACAAGAGACCCAGTACTTC.

This chain connects TRBV3-1 to TRBJ1-1, with no clear D. Germline-derived CDR1 and CDR2 are LGHDT and YNNKEL (reference sequence). Trimming removed 0 bases at V and 6 bases at J, with 11 bases between. CDR3 length: 14 amino acids. As DNA, the CDR3 is TGTGCCAGCAGCCAAGATGGCAGGAGCGCTGAAGCTTTCTTT. Translated: CASSQDGRSAEAFF.